A single sample is the source of the 21 T cell receptor delta chains below, sequenced in a study of Vδ1+ human thymocytes. Study conclusions and caveats: Thymic TRG and TRD repertoires appeared highly polyclonal, with Gaussian CDR3 length distributions.

These receptors have no identified antigens. Sequences come from RNA converted to cDNA by reverse transcription. CDR3 amplicons came from multiplex PCR with pooled V-gene forward and constant-region reverse primers. TCRdb reprocessed the multiplex PCR reads using CATT. The sample has about 55,000 delta-chain clones; less than 20% are singletons. Sequencing used Vdelta1+ gamma-delta thymocytes from the thymus. Subset noted: FACS-sorted CD3+ TCRalphabeta- TCRVdelta1+ TCRVdelta2- thymocytes. Every receptor here comes from a boy younger than two who had congenital heart surgery.

Only a few counts were recorded for this clone. The chain uses TRDV1 and TRDJ1, with 9 bases aligning to TRDD3. V shed 2 bases, J shed 6 bases, and the junction held 31 bases outside the gene matches. Germline values: CDR1 TSWWSYY, CDR2 QGS. CDR3 size: 23 residues. CDR3: CALGEIHSRPRLYTLGEKHKLIF. For the CDR3, the DNA is TGTGCTCTTGGGGAAATCCATTCGCGACCGAGACTATATACACTGGGGGAAAAACATAAACTCATCTTT.

This clone was seen a few times. The chain uses TRDV1 and TRDJ1; tentatively, D is TRDD3 (9 bases). The V gene lost 3 bases and the J gene lost 1 base, with 21 bases spanning the gap. Germline CDR1 is TSWWSYY and CDR2 is QGS. The CDR3 consists of 18 residues. The CDR3 protein is CALGDFLPGGFTTDKLIF. The DNA of the CDR3 is TGTGCTCTTGGGGACTTCCTACCTGGGGGATTCACCACCGATAAACTCATCTTT.

The table lists this clone with a few counts. The chain recombines TRDV1 with TRDJ1; 11 bases fit TRDD3. J lost 1 base, V lost 0 bases, and 16 bases had no gene match. CDR1 is TSWWSYY, CDR2 QGS, per germline. The CDR3 contains 21 residues. The CDR3 DNA is TGTGCTCTTGGGGAACTCTTTGTCCTACTTCGTGGGGGATACGCCACCGATAAACTCATCTTT. Translated: CALGELFVLLRGGYATDKLIF.

The rearrangement uses TRDV1 and TRDJ1; 11 bases align to TRDD3. This CDR3 has 21 amino acids. Germline CDR1 reads TSWWSYY; CDR2 reads QGS. Trimming cost V 2 bases and J 0 bases; bases outside gene matches: 17. The CDR3 region is CALGEYGLVAGGYKDTDKLIF. Written as DNA, the CDR3 is TGTGCTCTTGGGGAATACGGGTTAGTGGCTGGGGGATACAAGGACACCGATAAACTCATCTTT.

In this sample, this clone turned up a few times. V is TRDV1 and J is TRDJ1; 8 bases align to TRDD3. V gave up 0 bases and J gave up 0 bases; unmatched junction bases: 24. Germline-derived CDR1 and CDR2 are TSWWSYY and QGS. This CDR3 has 23 amino acids. The CDR3: CALGELGRSVRGYSGKYTDKLIF. Written as DNA, the CDR3 is TGTGCTCTTGGGGAACTAGGTCGTTCCGTAAGGGGATACTCCGGAAAGTACACCGATAAACTCATCTTT.

This chain connects TRDV1 to TRDJ1; 13 bases map to TRDD3. The V segment lost 3 bases and the J segment 0 bases; nucleotides outside the gene matches: 16. Germline assignment: CDR1 TSWWSYY and CDR2 QGS. This CDR3 comprises 21 residues. CDR3 sequence reads: CALGERVMHWGIRPYTDKLIF. For the CDR3, the DNA is TGTGCTCTTGGGGAGAGGGTAATGCACTGGGGGATACGCCCGTACACCGATAAACTCATCTTT.

The V and J genes are TRDV1 and TRDJ1; TRDD3 aligns across 11 bases. J gave up 2 bases and V 1 base, and 12 bases lay outside the gene matches. There are 19 residues in the CDR3. Germline-derived CDR1 and CDR2 are TSWWSYY and QGS. This chain's CDR3 is CALGEQTLWGIRGTDKLIF. The CDR3 DNA sequence: TGTGCTCTTGGGGAACAAACCCTTTGGGGGATACGTGGAACCGATAAACTCATCTTT.

The V gene is TRDV1, the J gene TRDJ1; D is tentatively TRDD2 or TRDD3 (9 bases each). The length of the CDR3 is 21 residues. Germline CDR1 reads TSWWSYY; CDR2 reads QGS. V was pared by 2 bases and J by 0 bases, with 28 bases between. The CDR3 bases are TGTGCTCTTGGGGAATCCCTTCCTACGTACTGGGGGAAAAATAACACCGATAAACTCATCTTT. This gives the protein CALGESLPTYWGKNNTDKLIF.

This clone showed up just a few times. This sequence joins TRDV1 and TRDJ1; possible D gene TRDD3, 5 bases. Germline V gives CDR1 TSWWSYY, CDR2 QGS. The CDR3 loop spans 17 amino acids. Trimming took off 1 base at V and 0 bases at J, with 15 bases between the two ends. CDR3 protein: CALGERDVLGYTDKLIF. The CDR3 nucleotides are TGTGCTCTTGGGGAACGAGACGTTTTGGGGTACACCGATAAACTCATCTTT.

The V call is TRDV1, the J call TRDJ1; D may be TRDD2 or TRDD3 (9 bases each). CDR1 and CDR2 from the germline V gene are TSWWSYY and QGS. The CDR3 consists of 21 residues. V lost 0 bases to trimming and J lost 0 bases, with 26 bases between them. This CDR3 reads CALGELLLPTSGGSYTDKLIF. For the CDR3, the DNA is TGTGCTCTTGGGGAACTCCTCCTTCCTACGTCTGGGGGATCCTACACCGATAAACTCATCTTT.

The gene calls are TRDV1 and TRDJ1; 7 bases agree with TRDD2. Looked up from germline, CDR1 is TSWWSYY and CDR2 is QGS. J was trimmed by 6 bases and V by 0 bases; bases with no gene match: 13. CDR3 length equals 17 residues. CDR3 DNA sequence: TGTGCTCTTGGGGAACTTCGTTTCCTACCAGGACGGTATAAACTCATCTTT. Its protein is CALGELRFLPGRYKLIF.

The rearrangement uses TRDV1 and TRDJ1; a weak D match, TRDD3 (5 bases). This CDR3 comprises 20 residues. Germline loops: CDR1 TSWWSYY, CDR2 QGS. The V gene lost 1 base and the J gene lost 0 bases, with 24 bases spanning the gap. CDR3 in DNA: TGTGCTCTTGGGGAACCAGTCTTTGGGCTGGGAACCGGGTACACCGATAAACTCATCTTT. It specifies CALGEPVFGLGTGYTDKLIF.

Only a few counts were recorded for this clone. This chain links TRDV1 with TRDJ1; 13 bases match TRDD3. After removal of 0 bases from V and 2 bases from J, the junction contained 42 bases not matched to a gene. There are 30 residues in the CDR3. Per germline, CDR1 TSWWSYY and CDR2 QGS. DNA for the CDR3: TGTGCTCTTGGGGAACTAGGCCCCTTCAGAGGCCTTCCTACGTCCCTACTGGGGGATACGCGTATCAGGTCAACCGATAAACTCATCTTT. This encodes CALGELGPFRGLPTSLLGDTRIRSTDKLIF.

This chain connects TRDV1 to TRDJ1; 8 nucleotides align to TRDD2. After removal of 0 bases from V and 1 base from J, the junction contained 22 bases not matched to a gene. The V gene's germline CDR1 is TSWWSYY and CDR2 QGS. This CDR3 has 22 residues. Here the CDR3 DNA reads TGTGCTCTTGGGGAACTGGCTCTTCCTACGTCGGGGGACCACAGACCCACCGATAAACTCATCTTT. Amino acids: CALGELALPTSGDHRPTDKLIF.

This clone has more than one count but fewer than ten. The chain recombines TRDV1 with TRDJ1; 13 positions match TRDD3. The V gene's germline CDR1 is TSWWSYY and CDR2 QGS. The CDR3 length is 22 residues. The V and J ends lost 2 bases and 0 bases, in that order; junction bases with no gene match: 18. CDR3 DNA sequence: TGTGCTCTTGGGGAATTGACCTGGCAAACTGGGGGATACGCATCGTACACCGATAAACTCATCTTT. Amino acids: CALGELTWQTGGYASYTDKLIF.

This clone came up a few times. The V and J genes are TRDV1 and TRDJ1; 12 bases agree with TRDD3. Per germline, CDR1 TSWWSYY and CDR2 QGS. The length of the CDR3 is 18 residues. Trimming removed 2 bases from V and 4 bases from J; junction bases left unmatched: 11. CDR3: CALGEKNHWGIQGDKLIF. Here the CDR3 DNA reads TGTGCTCTTGGGGAAAAAAATCACTGGGGGATACAGGGCGATAAACTCATCTTT.

This chain uses TRDV1 with TRDJ1, with TRDD2 as a possible D gene (6 bases). The CDR3 is made up of 18 amino acids. The germline gives CDR1 TSWWSYY, CDR2 QGS. V was clipped by 1 base and J by 1 base, with 19 bases between them. DNA for the CDR3: TGTGCTCTTGGGGAACCGGCCTTCCCGGGGACTAGCACCGATAAACTCATCTTT. It codes for CALGEPAFPGTSTDKLIF.

This rearrangement joins TRDV1 to TRDJ1, with D perhaps TRDD3 (6 bases). Germline V gene sequence: CDR1 TSWWSYY, CDR2 QGS. The length of the CDR3 is 21 residues. V lost 6 bases, J lost 0 bases, and 32 bases lay in between. CDR3: CALGVHVPTGRYALYTDKLIF. The CDR3 DNA reads TGTGCTCTTGGTGTTCACGTACCTACTGGGAGATACGCGTTATACACCGATAAACTCATCTTT.

The chain couples TRDV1 to TRDJ1, with D maybe TRDD2 (5 bases). The length of the CDR3 is 14 residues. The V gene lost 4 bases and the J gene lost 11 bases, with 20 bases spanning the gap. Per the germline V gene, CDR1 is TSWWSYY and CDR2 is QGS. This CDR3 is CALGGLFSPTRLIF. DNA of the CDR3: TGTGCTCTTGGGGGCCTATTTTCCCCTACTCGGCTCATCTTT.

Comment on this clone: A read error may be the cause here, since a much bigger clone is one base away. This chain uses TRDV2 with TRDJ1; no clear D. This CDR3 is built from 12 residues. Germline CDR1 is GEAIGNYY and CDR2 is EKD. Trimming cost V 0 bases and J 1 base, with 2 bases left between them. The chain's CDR3 is CACDTATDKLIF. The CDR3 DNA is TGTGCCTGTGACACCGCCACCGATAAACTCATCTTT.

A few counts support this clone. The J gene is TRDJ1, the V gene TRDV1; the D is unclear. V lost 0 bases to trimming and J lost 0 bases, with 11 bases between them. This CDR3 contains 16 residues. Germline V gene lookup returns CDR1 TSWWSYY and CDR2 QGS. This CDR3 reads CALGELGPLYTDKLIF. CDR3 DNA: TGTGCTCTTGGGGAACTTGGCCCCCTGTACACCGATAAACTCATCTTT.